The subject of this entry is one T cell receptor (beta chain). The CDR3 consists of 15 residues. Germline-derived CDR1 and CDR2 are SGDLS and YYNGEE. V was pared by 4 bases and J by 1 base, with 15 bases between. TCRdb keeps only in-frame clones here, not all; method: immunoSEQ multiplex PCR. The table has roughly 150,000 clones, around 80% seen once. The source of the sample is a study of blood T cell repertoires in COVID-19. The sequence was collected from a woman between 18 and 29 years old who had been exposed to COVID-19. What was sequenced was PBMCs or T cells enriched from blood (not recorded which). The chain links TRBV9 to TRBJ2-7; D remains ambiguous. CDR3 protein: CASSPSATQSYEQYF. The DNA of the CDR3 is TGTGCCAGCAGCCCGAGTGCCACCCAATCCTACGAGCAGTACTTC.